The clone carrying this TCR beta chain occurred many times. What it binds is unknown. The data were taken from a study of molecular identifiers for immune sequencing clone quantification. TCRdb re-analysed the PCR reads in MiXCR, keeping a single row per CDR3 protein. The sample holds 50,000 to 75,000 distinct CDR3 sequences; approximately 18% are singletons and the top ten take 1.1% to 1.5%. A CD8+CD4-CCR7+CD45RA+ phenotype served as the sorting definition for naive CD8 T cells. Regarding the study as a whole: Clones with over 20 RNA copies captured over 98% of effector molecules but under 1% of naive ones. Highly expanded clone sizes could be underestimated by identical TCR molecules sharing a barcode.

The receptor's source is a human donor in good health. Some libraries in this study had Jurkat cell RNA spiked in. Sequencing input: naive CD8+ T cells from blood, with Jurkat cell RNA spiked in. Subset specified: FACS-sorted CD8+CD4-CCR7+CD45RA+ naive T cells.

CDR3: CASSSRTGYEAFF. CDR3 sequence (DNA): TGCGCCAGCAGCTCAAGGACAGGCTATGAAGCTTTCTTT. The chain carries TRBV5-1 and TRBJ1-1, with 7 bases matching TRBD1. Germline CDR1 is SGHRS and CDR2 is YFSETQ. V shed 3 bases and J 7 bases; nucleotides not matched to a gene: 6. This CDR3 region has 13 residues. Looking up the rest from reference TRBV5-1 and TRBJ1-1 gives the full variable domain: KAGVTQTPRYLIKTRGQQVTLSCSPISGHRSVSWYQQTPGQGLQFLFEYFSETQRNKGNFPGRFSGRQFSNSRSEMNVSTLELGDSALYLCASSSRTGYEAFFGQGTRLTVV.